This record concerns one TCR beta chain sequence. The antigen it binds to is not known. No quality values exist for individual bases; no much larger clone is one base distant. The data were obtained in a study of T-cell reconstitution after alpha-beta-depleted transplantation in children (dated by TCRdb to the mid-2010s). For the wider study: The study quantitatively tracked T-cell immune reconstitution after TCRalphabeta/CD19-depleted allogeneic hematopoietic cell transplantation in children using TCR repertoire profiling. Broad study findings and their caveats: Over the following months the frequencies of hyperexpanded clones went down, and after one year T-cell counts and TCRbeta diversity were mostly credited to newly produced T cells. The apparently early recovery of alphabetaT-cell counts about two months after transplant reportedly depended on only several hundred rapidly expanded clones that came from non-depleted graft cells. The high TCRbeta diversity at day 60 in some patients was ascribed to recipient T cells and intrathymic progenitors that had survived conditioning.

The library was generated by PCR. TCRdb names Illumina HiSeq 2500 as the instrument used. Molecular barcoding was employed in the preparation of TCR libraries, with unique molecular identifiers being used to normalize TCRbeta repertoire quantification. TCRdb reran the public reads through fastp at Q25 and MiXCR, keeping productive beta chains. Merged by CDR3 protein, the rows form single entries marked with the most common genes and DNA. The sample includes 300,000 to 400,000 distinct CDR3 sequences, with under 20% observed a single time. The top ten clonotypes cover roughly 41% of the sample. The CDR3 goes from the cysteine to the phenylalanine over 14 residues. Only CDR3 DNA is held: 42 bases, read in frame from base 1. V loses 0 bases of germline sequence and J loses 2 bases, and the interval between the two ends is 9 bases. CDR1 and CDR2 are read off the germline V gene as SGHTS and YDEGEE. The treatment or condition label corresponds to: allogeneic hematopoietic cell transplantation with graft depleted of TCRalphabeta T cells and CD19 B cells. TCRalphabeta/CD19-depleted allogeneic hematopoietic cell grafts were given to the transplant recipients, all of whom were children.

This TCR was recovered from a male patient between 2 and 10 years old who had a stem cell transplant for acute lymphoblastic leukemia, so the T cells may come from the graft donor. The sequences come from PBMCs, mostly from graft donor cells, collected 360 days after TCRalphabeta/CD19-depleted stem cell transplant. The chain is assembled from TRBV5-8 and TRBJ2-7; the D segment cannot be called with confidence. The DNA reads as follows: TGTGCCAGCAGCTTGGCCCGCAGAACCTACGAGCAGTACTTC. This yields the protein CASSLARRTYEQYF.